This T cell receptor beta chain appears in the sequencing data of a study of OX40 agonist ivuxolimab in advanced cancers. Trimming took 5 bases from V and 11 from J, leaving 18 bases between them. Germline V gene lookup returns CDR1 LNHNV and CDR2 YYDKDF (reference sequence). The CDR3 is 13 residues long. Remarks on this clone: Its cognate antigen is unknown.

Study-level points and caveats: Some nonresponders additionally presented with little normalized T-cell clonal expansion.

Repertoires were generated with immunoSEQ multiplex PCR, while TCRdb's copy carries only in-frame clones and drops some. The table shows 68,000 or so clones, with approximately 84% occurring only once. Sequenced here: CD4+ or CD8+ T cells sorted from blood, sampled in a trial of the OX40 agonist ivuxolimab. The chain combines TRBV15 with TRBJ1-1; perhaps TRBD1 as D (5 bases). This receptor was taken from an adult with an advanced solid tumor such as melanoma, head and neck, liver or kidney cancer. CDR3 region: CATSGDWGGAAFF. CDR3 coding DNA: TGTGCCACCAGCGGGGACTGGGGGGGTGCGGCTTTCTTT.